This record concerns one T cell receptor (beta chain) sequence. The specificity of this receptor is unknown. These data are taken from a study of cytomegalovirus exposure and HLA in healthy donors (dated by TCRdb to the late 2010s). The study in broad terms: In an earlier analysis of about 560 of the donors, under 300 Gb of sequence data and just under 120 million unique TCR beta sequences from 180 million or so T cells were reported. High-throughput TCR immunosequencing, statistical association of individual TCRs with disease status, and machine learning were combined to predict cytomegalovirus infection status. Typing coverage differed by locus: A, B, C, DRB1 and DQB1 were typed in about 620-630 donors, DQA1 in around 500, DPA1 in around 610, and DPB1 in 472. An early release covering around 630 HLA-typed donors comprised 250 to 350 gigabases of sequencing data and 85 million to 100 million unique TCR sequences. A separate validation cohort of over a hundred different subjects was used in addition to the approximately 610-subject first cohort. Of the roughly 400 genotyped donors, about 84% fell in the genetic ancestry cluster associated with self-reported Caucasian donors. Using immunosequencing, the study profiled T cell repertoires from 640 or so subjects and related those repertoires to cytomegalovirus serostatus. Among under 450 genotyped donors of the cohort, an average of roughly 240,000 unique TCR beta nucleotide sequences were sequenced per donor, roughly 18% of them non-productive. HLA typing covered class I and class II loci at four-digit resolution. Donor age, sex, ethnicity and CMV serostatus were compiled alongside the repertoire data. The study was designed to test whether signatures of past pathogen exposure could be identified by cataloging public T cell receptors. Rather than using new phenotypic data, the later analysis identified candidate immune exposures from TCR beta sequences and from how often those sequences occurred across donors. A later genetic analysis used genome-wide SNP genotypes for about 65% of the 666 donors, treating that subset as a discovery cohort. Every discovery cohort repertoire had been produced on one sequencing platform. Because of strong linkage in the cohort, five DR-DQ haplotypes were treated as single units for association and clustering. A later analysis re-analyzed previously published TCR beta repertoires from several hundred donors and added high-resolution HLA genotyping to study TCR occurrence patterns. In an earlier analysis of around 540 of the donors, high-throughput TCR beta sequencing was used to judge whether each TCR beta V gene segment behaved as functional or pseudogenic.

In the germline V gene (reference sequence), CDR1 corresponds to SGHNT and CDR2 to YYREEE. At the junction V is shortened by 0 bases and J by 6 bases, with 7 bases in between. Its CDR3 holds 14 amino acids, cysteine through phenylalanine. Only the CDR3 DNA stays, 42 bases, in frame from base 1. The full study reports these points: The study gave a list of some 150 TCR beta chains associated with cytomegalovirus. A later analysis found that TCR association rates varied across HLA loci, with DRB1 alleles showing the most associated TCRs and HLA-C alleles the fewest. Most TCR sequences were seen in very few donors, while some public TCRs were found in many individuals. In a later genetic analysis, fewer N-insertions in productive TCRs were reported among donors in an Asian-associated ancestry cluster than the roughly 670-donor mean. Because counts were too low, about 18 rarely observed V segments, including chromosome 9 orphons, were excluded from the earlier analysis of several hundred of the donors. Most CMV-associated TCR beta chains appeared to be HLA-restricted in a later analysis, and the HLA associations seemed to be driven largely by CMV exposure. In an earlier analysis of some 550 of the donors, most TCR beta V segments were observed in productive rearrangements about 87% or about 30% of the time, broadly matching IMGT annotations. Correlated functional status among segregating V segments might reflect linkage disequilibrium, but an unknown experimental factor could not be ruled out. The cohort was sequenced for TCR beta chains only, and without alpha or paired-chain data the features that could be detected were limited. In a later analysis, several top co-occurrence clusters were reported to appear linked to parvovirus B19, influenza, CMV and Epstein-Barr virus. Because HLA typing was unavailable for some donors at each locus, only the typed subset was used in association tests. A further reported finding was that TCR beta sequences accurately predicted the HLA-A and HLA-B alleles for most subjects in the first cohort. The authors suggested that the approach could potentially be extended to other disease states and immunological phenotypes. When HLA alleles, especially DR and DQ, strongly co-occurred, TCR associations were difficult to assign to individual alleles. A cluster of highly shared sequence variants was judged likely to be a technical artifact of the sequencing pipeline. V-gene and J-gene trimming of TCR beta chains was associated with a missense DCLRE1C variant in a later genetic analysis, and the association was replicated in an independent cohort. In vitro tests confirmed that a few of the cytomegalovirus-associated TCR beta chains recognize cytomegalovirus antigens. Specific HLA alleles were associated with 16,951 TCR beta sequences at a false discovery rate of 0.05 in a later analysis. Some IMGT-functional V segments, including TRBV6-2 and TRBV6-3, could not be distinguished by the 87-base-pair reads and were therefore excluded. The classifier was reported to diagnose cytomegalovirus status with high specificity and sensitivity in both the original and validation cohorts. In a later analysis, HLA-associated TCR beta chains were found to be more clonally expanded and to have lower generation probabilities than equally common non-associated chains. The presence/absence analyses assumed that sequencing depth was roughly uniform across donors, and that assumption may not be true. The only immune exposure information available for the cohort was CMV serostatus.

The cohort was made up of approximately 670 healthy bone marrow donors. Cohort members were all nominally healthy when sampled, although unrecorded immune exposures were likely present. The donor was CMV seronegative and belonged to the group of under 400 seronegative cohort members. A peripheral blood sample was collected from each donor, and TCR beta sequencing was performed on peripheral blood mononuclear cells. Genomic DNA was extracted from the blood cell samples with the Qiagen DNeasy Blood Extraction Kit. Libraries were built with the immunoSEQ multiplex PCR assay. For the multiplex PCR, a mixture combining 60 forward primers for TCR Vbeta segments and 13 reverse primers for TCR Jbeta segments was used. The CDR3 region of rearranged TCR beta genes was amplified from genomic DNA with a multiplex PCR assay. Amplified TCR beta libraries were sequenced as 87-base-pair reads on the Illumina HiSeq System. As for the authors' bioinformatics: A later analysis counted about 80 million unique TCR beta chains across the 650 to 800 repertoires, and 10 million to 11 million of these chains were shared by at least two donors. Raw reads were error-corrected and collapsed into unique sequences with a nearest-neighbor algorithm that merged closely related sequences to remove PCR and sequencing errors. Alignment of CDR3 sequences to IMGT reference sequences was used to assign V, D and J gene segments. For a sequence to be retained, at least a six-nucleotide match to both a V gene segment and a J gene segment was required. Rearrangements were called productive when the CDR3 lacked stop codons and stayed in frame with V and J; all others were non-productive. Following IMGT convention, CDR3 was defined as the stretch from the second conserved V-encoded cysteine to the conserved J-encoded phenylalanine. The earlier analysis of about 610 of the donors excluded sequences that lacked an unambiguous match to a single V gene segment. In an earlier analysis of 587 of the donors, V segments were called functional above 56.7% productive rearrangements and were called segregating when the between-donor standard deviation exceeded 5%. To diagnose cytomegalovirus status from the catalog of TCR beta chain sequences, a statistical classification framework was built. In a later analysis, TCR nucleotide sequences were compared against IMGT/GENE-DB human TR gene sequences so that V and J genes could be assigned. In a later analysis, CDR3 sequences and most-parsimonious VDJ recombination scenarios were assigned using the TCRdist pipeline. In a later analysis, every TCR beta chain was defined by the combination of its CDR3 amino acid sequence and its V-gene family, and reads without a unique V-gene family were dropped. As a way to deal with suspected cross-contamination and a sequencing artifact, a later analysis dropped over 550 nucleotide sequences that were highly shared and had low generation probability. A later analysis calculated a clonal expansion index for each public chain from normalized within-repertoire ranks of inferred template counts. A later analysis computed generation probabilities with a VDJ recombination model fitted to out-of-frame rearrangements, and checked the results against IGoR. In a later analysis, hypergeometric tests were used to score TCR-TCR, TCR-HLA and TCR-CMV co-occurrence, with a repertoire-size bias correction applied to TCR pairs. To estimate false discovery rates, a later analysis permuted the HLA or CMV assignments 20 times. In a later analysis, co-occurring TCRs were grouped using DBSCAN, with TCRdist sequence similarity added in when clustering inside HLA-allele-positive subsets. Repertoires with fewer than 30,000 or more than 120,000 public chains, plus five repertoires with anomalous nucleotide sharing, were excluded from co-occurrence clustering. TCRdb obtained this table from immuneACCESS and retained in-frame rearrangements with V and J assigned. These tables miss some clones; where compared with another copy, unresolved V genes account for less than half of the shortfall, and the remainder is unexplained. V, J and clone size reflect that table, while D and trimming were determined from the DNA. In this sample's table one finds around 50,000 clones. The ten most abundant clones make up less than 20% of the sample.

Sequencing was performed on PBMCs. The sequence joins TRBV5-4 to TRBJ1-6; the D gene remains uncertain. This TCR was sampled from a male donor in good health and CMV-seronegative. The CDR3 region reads CASSLAGTNSPLHF. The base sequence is TGTGCCAGCAGCTTGGCCGGTACTAATTCACCCCTCCACTTT.